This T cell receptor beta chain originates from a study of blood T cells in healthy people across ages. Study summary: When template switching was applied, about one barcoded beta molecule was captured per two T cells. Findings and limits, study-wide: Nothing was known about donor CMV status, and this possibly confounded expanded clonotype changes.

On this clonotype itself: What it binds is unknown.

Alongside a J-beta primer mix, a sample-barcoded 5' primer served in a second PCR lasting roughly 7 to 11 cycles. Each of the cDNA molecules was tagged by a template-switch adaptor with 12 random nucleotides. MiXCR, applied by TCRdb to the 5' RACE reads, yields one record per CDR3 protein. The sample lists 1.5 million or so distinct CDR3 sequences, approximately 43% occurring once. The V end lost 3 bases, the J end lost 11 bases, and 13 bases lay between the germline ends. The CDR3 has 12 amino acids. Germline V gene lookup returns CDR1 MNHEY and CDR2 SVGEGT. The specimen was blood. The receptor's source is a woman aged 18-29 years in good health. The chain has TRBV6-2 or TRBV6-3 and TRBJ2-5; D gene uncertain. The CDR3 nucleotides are TGTGCCAGCAGTTATTTAGGAACCGGGCAGTACTTC. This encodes CASSYLGTGQYF.